The entry below gives a single T cell receptor gamma chain sequence along with its context. This clone is characterized as large (0.1 to 1%). The antigen this receptor binds is unknown. Nothing much larger sits one base from this clone, and base qualities are not available. Within the sample, other DNA sequences also encode this same CDR3. cDNA was made by template-switch reverse transcription with TRGC- and TRDC-specific primers in one tube, using SuperScript II. The TRGC primer was designed for binding to both the TRGC1 and TRGC2 constant genes. The KAPA Real-Time Library Amplification Kit was used for TRG and TRD amplification, and AMPure XP bead purification was performed between steps. Index PCR with the Nextera XT Index Kit was used to attach the Illumina sequencing adapters. An Illumina MiSeq running the V2 300 kit was used to sequence the TRG and TRD amplicons, producing 150 bp paired-end reads. As for how the authors treated the data: Before further analysis, read quality was checked using FastQC version 0.11.8. Reads were mapped to GenBank TRG or TRD reference genes, and MiXCR version 3.0.3 was used to assemble CDR3 sequences. Default MiXCR settings were used, apart from assembling TRDD gene segments from 3 instead of 5 consecutive nucleotides. N additions, CDR3 length, J segment length and clonotype sharing between samples were calculated with VDJtools version 1.2.1. CDR3 sequences that were out of frame or contained stop codons were removed from the analysis. To look for overlap, the infant repertoires were checked against previously published Vgamma9Vdelta2 repertoires from fetal, cord blood and adult blood. TCRdb called clones from the public reads with CATT, and repeated DNA sequences were later combined into one row. TCRdb, rather than the study authors, made the V and J calls. This sample holds around 300 gamma-chain clones; 50% to 65% were observed only once. 50% to 60% of the sample is in the top ten clones.

The CDR3 sequence holds 14 residues, the cysteine and phenylalanine included. The CDR3 DNA has 42 bases and is translated from base 1. As encoded in the germline V gene, CDR1 is VINAFY while CDR2 is YDVSNSKD. V lost 3 bases and J lost 3 bases, and the count of bases not matched to a germline gene is 8. This sample stems from a study of Vγ9Vδ2 T cells in congenital toxoplasmosis (dated by TCRdb to the early 2020s). For the study in its entirety: Congenital toxoplasmosis was diagnosed using IgG, IgM and IgA serology, Western blot and an in-house interferon-gamma release assay. Gamma and delta chain CDR3 repertoires of sorted blood gammadelta T cells were compared between congenitally T. gondii-infected and uninfected infants. Sequencing of the repertoires was done on samples from infants at two time points: 2 months after birth and 1 year of age. At 2 months, TCR sequencing included about 5 infected and about 9 uninfected infants, while at 1 year the sequenced group was 3 infected and 4 uninfected infants. Broader findings and caveats from the paper: Germline-encoded fetal-type TRDV2 CDR3 sequences seemed more prevalent in infected than uninfected roughly 2-month-old infants, suggesting an in utero expansion footprint. At 2 months, infected infants appeared to have fewer N additions in TRGV9 and TRDV2 CDR3s than uninfected infants, particularly in TRDV2-TRDJ1 sequences. The repertoire differences between infected and uninfected infants were less clear at 1 year of age than at 2 months. High prevalence of a public TRGV9 clonotype was observed in both infected and uninfected infants. Two months was the earliest age with enough suitable sample material for TCR repertoire analysis, so newborn repertoires were not sequenced.

The same treatment, consisting of spiramycin and/or pyrimethamine plus sulfadiazine plus folinic acid, was given to mothers of infected and uninfected infants alike. All infants, both infected and uninfected, were delivered at term after more than 37 weeks of gestation. Around 900 uL of blood was turned into PBMCs through Lymphoprep gradient centrifugation, and the PBMCs were then cryopreserved in liquid nitrogen and sent to Belgium. Thawed PBMCs were labeled with Zombie NIR viability dye and stained with CD3, TCR gammadelta, Vgamma9 and Vdelta2 antibodies. CD3+ TCRgammadelta+ T cells were sorted on a FACSAria III with a mean purity of approximately 98%. For each sample, RNA was extracted from 8,000 to 10,000 sorted gammadelta T cells with the RNeasy Micro Kit. Each infant was born to a mother who had been enrolled with a primary T. gondii infection during pregnancy. Infant peripheral blood was collected at an outpatient microbiology and virology center in Pavia, Italy.

The sequence joins TRGV5 to TRGJ1 or TRGJ2. The sequenced sample consisted of gamma-delta T cells from blood. This TCR was sampled from a child under 10 years old born to a mother with Toxoplasma gondii infection during pregnancy, either congenitally infected or uninfected (not recorded which). The sequence in DNA is TGTGCCACCTGGGACGGAAGAAGTTATTATAAGAAACTCTTT. It specifies CATWDGRSYYKKLF.